The source of this T cell receptor (beta chain) is a study of CD8+ T cells in alopecia areata. Note on this clone: Its target is unknown.

The treatment denotes: oral pan-JAK inhibitor, 5-10 mg twice daily. Using a FACSAria, the CD4+ and CD8+ T cells were sorted from the PBMCs. Sequencing relied on a cDNA template that was reverse transcribed from extracted RNA. TCRdb keeps only in-frame clones here, not all; method: immunoSEQ multiplex PCR. The sample has fewer than 150,000 clones, roughly four fifths seen once. Findings and caveats of the study: Normal scalp had lower clonality than lesional scalp, with alopecia totalis/universalis lesions showing this most strongly. On tofacitinib, scalp clonality and expanded CD8+ clones among top 100 fell significantly. Whereas mice showed it more clearly, TCR sharing across patients was murkier, possibly because of HLA.

Per germline, CDR1 SGHRS and CDR2 YFSETQ. CDR3 length equals 11 residues. Deletions cut 4 bases from V and 4 bases from J, with 3 bases between. This TCR derives from a human donor with alopecia areata. Sequencing used CD8+ T cells sorted from blood, obtained at week 4, from a patient treated with tofacitinib. J is TRBJ2-1 and V is TRBV5-1, with D unclear. As DNA, the CDR3 is TGCGCCAGCAGCGATTACAATGAGCAGTTCTTC. This translates into CASSDYNEQFF.